This section outlines one T cell receptor (beta chain) sequence together with its context. Many counts were recorded for this clonotype. No antigen is known for it. One base away there is no much larger clone; base qualities are not given. The CDR3 holds 15 amino acids from the cysteine to the phenylalanine. Only the CDR3 region is kept as DNA, spanning 45 bases read in frame from base 1. V is shortened by 4 bases, J by 3 bases, and the region joining them spans 16 bases. The germline V gene gives CDR1 as MNHEY and CDR2 as SVGAGI. This sample is part of a study of CD8 T cells in ankylosing spondylitis (dated by TCRdb to 2016 to 2017). With regard to the full study: The study set out to find disease-linked TCR variants by profiling T cell receptor beta repertoires in ankylosing spondylitis patients and healthy donors. The full study cohort was made up of roughly 25 ankylosing spondylitis patients and fewer than 120 healthy donors. Samples of peripheral blood were taken, and for ankylosing spondylitis patients, synovial fluid was collected as well. Results the study describes overall, beyond this receptor: A TCR beta motif of several highly homologous amino acid variants appeared characteristic of blood from ankylosing spondylitis patients. The disease-linked clones were reported to be significantly enriched in matched synovial fluid samples from ankylosing spondylitis patients. The disease-linked clones had a CD8+ phenotype and were found at relatively low frequencies in peripheral blood. Some motif variants were previously reported in synovial fluid and blood of reactive arthritis patients, suggesting common disease-initiation mechanisms.

The data were produced on an Illumina HiSeq 2500. TCR beta libraries were prepared by quantitative 5'-RACE with molecular barcodes. On the study's bioinformatics: To identify disease-linked TCR variants, a new computational method was used, one built on a probabilistic model of VDJ rearrangement. TCRdb redid the processing of the public reads, applying fastp at Q25 and MiXCR, and retained in-frame beta chains. Identical CDR3 protein sequences are pooled into one entry, listed with their most common genes and DNA. TCRdb's processing, not the study's, gives the V and J calls here. The table for this sample lists more than 300,000 distinct CDR3 sequences; around 10% of them were counted only once. Roughly 9.5% of the sample rests with the top ten.

The rearrangement combines TRBV6-5 with TRBJ2-7; a tentative D match to TRBD1 spans 5 bases. Sequencing used blood, either unsorted or a sorted T cell fraction (not recorded which). The TCR originated in a female donor with ankylosing spondylitis or in good health (not recorded which). In nucleotide form, the sequence is TGTGCCAGCAGTTTTTCAGGGTTTCCGGACTACGAGCAGTACTTC. It encodes CASSFSGFPDYEQYF.